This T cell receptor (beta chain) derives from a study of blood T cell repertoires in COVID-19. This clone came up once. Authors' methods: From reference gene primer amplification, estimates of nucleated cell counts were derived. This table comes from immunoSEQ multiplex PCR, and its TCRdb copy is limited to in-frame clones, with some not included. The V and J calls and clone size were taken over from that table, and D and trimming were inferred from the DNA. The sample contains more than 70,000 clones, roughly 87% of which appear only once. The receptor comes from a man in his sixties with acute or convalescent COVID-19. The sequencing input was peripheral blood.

Here the CDR3 reads CASSSLNEKLFF. Written as DNA, the CDR3 is TGTGCCAGCAGTTCACTTAATGAAAAACTGTTTTTT. The chain recombines TRBV6-5 with TRBJ1-4, with unresolved D. The CDR3 sequence is 12 residues long. Germline CDR1 reads MNHEY; CDR2 reads SVGAGI. Deletions cut 4 bases from V and 4 bases from J, with 4 bases between.